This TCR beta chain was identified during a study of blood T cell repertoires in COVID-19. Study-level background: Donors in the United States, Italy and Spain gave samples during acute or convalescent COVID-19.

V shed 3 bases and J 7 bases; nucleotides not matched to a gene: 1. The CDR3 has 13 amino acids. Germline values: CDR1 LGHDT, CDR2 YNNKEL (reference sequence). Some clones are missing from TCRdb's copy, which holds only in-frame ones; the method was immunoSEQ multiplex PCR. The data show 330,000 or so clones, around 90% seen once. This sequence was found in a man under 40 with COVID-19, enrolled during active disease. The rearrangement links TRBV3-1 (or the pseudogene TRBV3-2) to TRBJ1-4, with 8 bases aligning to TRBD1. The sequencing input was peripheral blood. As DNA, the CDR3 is TGTGCCAGCAGCCACCAGGGGGCTGAAAAACTGTTTTTT. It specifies CASSHQGAEKLFF.